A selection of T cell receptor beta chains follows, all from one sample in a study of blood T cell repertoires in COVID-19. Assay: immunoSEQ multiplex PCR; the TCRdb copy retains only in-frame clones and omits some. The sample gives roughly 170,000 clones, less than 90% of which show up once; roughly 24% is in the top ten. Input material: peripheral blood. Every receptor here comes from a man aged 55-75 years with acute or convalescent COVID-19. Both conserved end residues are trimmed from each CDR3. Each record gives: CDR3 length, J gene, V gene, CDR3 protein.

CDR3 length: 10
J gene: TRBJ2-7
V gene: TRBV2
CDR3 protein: ASSVTGDEQY

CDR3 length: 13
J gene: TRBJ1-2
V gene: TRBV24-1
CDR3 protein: ATSVPGDREGGYT

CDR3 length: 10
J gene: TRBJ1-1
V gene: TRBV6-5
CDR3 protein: ASSSRTAEAF

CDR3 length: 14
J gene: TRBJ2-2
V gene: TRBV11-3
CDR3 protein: ASSLGSGTLTGELF

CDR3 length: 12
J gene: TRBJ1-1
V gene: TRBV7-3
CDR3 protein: ASSPTVQSGEAF

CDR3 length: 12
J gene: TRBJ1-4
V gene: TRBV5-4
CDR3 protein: ASSYTGRDEKLF

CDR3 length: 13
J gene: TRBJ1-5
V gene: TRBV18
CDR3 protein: ASSQDRGVNQPQH

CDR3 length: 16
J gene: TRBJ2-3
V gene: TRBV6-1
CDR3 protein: ASSESVLGTGVPDTQY

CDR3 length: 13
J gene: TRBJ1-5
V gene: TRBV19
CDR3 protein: ASSIRGDGNQPQH

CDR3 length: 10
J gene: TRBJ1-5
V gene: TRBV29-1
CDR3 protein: SVGTGHQPQH

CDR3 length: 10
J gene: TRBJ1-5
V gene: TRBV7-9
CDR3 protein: ASRYRDREFH

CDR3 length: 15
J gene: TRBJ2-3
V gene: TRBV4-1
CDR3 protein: ASSQEPGALSTDTQY

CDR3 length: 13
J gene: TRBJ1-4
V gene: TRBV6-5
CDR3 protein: ASSYQGSTNEKLF

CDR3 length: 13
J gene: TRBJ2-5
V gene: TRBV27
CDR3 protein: ASSRAGGVGETQY

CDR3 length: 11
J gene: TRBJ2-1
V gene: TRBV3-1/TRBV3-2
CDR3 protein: ASRQSSYNEQF

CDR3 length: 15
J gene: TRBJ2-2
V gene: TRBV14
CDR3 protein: ASSSRQGNPSSGELF

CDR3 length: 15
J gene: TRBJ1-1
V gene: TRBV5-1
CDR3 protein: ASSSGTGGILLAEAF

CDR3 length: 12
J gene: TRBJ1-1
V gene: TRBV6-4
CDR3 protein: ASSEWEGNTEAF

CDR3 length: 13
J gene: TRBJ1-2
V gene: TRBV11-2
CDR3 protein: ASSSRTGKDYGYT

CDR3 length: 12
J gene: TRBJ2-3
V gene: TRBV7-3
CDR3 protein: ASKLRGSTDTQY

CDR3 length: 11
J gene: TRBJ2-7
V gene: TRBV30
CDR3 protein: AWTRGYSYEQY

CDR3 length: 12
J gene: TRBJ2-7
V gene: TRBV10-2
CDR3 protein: ASTSSGRTYEQY

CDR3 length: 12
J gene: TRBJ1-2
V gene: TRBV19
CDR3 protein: ASRLDQGIYGYT

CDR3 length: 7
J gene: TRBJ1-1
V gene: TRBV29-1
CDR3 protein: SVNTEAF

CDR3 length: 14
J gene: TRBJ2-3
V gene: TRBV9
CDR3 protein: ASSLGLAGGQDTQY

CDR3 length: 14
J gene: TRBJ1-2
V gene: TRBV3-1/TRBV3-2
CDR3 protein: ASSQLRTGGGYGYT

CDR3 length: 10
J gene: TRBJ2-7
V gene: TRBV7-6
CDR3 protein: ASSFGVGEQY

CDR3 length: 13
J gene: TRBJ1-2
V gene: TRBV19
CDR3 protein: ASSHGTGGYYGYT

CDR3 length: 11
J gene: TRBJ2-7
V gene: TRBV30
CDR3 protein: AWGRDFTYEQY

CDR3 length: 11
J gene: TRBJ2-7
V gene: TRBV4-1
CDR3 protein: ASSQVPGYEQY

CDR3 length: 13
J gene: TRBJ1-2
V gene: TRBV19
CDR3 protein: ASSISGDSVYGYT

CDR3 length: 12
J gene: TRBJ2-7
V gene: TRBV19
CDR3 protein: ASSSWTVPYEQY

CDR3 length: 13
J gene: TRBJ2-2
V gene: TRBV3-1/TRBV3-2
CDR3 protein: ATRPGLAGAGELF

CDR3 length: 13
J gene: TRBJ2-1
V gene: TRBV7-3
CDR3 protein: ASSRLAGGPGEQF

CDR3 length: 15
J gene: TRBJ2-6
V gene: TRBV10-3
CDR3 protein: AISPSGTVSGANVLT

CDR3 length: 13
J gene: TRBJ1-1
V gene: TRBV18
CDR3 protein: ASSLAGNMNTEAF

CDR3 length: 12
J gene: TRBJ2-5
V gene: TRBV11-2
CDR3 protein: ASSFGLWEETQY

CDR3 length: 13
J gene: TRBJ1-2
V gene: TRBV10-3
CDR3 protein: AISESMSRDYGYT

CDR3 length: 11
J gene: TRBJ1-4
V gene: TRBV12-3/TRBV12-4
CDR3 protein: ASSRGSAEKLF

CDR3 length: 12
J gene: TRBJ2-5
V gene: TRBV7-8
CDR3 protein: ASSPEELAETQY

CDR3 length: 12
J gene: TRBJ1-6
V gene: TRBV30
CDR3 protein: AWSWGQENSPLH

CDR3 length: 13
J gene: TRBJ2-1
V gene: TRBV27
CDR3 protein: ASSKASGGAEEQF

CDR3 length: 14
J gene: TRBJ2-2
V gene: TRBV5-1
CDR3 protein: ASSPFGAANTGELF

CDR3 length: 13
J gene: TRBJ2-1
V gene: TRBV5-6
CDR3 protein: ASSSLAEHYNEQF

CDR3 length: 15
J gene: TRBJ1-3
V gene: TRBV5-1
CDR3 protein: ASSLAGTGSSGNTIY

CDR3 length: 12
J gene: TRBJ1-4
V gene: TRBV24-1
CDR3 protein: ATSEGITNEKLF